Presented here are 32 T cell receptor beta chains from one specimen sequenced in a study of vaccination and CD4 T cells after COVID-19. Once obtained from cultured CD4+ T cells, the DNA was sequenced using the Oncomine TCR Beta short-read assay. Using its own MiXCR run on the PCR reads, TCRdb lists one record per CDR3 protein. Among some 21,000 distinct CDR3 sequences listed, around 46% were seen once. For these TCRs, the target antigens are not known. Time point in this sample: late sampling 161 to 241 days after vaccination in a few convalescent patients. The treatment denotes: 10-day PBMC culture with coronavirus spike peptide pools or control peptides (ViraFEST assay). The sequenced sample was CD4+ T cells from blood, cultured in vitro, obtained about 7 months after SARS-CoV-2 vaccination. The origin of the receptors is a human donor who had recovered from COVID-19.

This clonotype was observed a single time. This sequence joins TRBV5-4 and TRBJ2-5; 10 bases map to TRBD2. Trimming cost V 4 bases and J 1 base; bases outside gene matches: 4. This CDR3 is 15 amino acids long. Looked up from germline, CDR1 is SGHNT and CDR2 is YYREEE (reference sequence). In DNA form, the CDR3 reads TGTGCCAGCAGCGCCCCTAGCGGGAGCCAAGAGACCCAGTACTTC. Translating it yields CASSAPSGSQETQYF.

The CDR3 loop reads CASSPQGNTEAFF. Here the CDR3 DNA reads TGTGCCAGCAGCCCGCAGGGGAACACTGAAGCTTTCTTT. The chain combines TRBV11-2 with TRBJ1-1; a possible D gene is TRBD1 (5 bases). The CDR3 has 13 amino acids. CDR1 SGHAT and CDR2 FQNNGV come from the germline V gene. V was cut by 5 bases and J by 1 base, with 8 bases left in between.

This clonotype is labeled medium-sized. This sequence joins TRBV19 and TRBJ2-5; unclear D gene. Germline values: CDR1 LNHDA, CDR2 SQIVND (reference sequence). The CDR3 extends over 16 amino acids. The germline V and J ends were trimmed by 3 bases and 4 bases, with 18 bases remaining between them. The CDR3 DNA reads TGTGCCAGTAGTATCGTGGCCGGTCCCACCAGAGAGACCCAGTACTTC. Translation: CASSIVAGPTRETQYF.

The CDR3 sequence: CASSFRRKVADEQFF. The DNA of the CDR3 is TGTGCCAGCAGCTTCCGCAGGAAAGTTGCGGATGAGCAGTTCTTC. The chain is built from TRBV5-6 and TRBJ2-1; no clear D. The V and J ends lost 2 bases and 8 bases respectively, with 17 bases between them. Germline CDR1 SGHDT, CDR2 YYEEEE. The CDR3 is 15 residues long.

This clonotype was detected a few times. The gene calls are TRBV7-9 and TRBJ2-7, with 8 positions matching TRBD2. The CDR3 runs 15 residues. The V segment lost 5 bases and the J segment 5 bases; nucleotides outside the gene matches: 11. In germline, CDR1 is SEHNR, CDR2 FQNEAQ (reference sequence). The CDR3 DNA follows: TGTGCCAGCAGCCAAAGGACTAGCAGAATTGACGAGCAGTACTTC. It codes for CASSQRTSRIDEQYF. Supplemented by reference TRBV7-9 and TRBJ2-7, the full variable domain reads DTGVSQNPRHKITKRGQNVTFRCDPISEHNRLYWYRQTLGQGPEFLTYFQNEAQLEKSRLLSDRFSAERPKGSFSTLEIQRTEQGDSAMYLCASSQRTSRIDEQYFGPGTRLTVT.

This clonotype turned up a few times. This chain connects TRBV20-1 to TRBJ2-7; weak D call: TRBD2 (7 bases). CDR1 is DFQATT, CDR2 SNEGSKA, per germline (reference sequence). The V end was cut by 0 bases, the J end by 0 bases, with 9 bases between. CDR3 length equals 14 residues. The CDR3 coding sequence is TGCAGTGCTAGAGATGGGGGGGCCTCCTACGAGCAGTACTTC. It is translated as CSARDGGASYEQYF.

The chain uses TRBV27 and TRBJ1-6, with D possibly TRBD1 on 6 matching bases. Germline CDR1 is MNHEY and CDR2 is SMNVEV (reference sequence). V lost 5 bases and J lost 10, with 18 bases in between. The CDR3 is 15 amino acids. DNA of the CDR3: TGTGCCAGCAGTGTCAACCAAGGGGGTTCCTCACCCCTCCACTTT. Translated: CASSVNQGGSSPLHF.

V and J are TRBV28 and TRBJ2-1; TRBD2 might be the D (6 bases). With 6 bases removed from V and 3 bases from J, the gap between germline ends came to 15 bases. Germline assignment: CDR1 MDHEN and CDR2 SYDVKM. There are 15 residues in the CDR3. This chain's CDR3 is CASRNRVAVYNEQFF. DNA of the CDR3: TGTGCCAGCAGGAATCGGGTAGCGGTCTACAATGAGCAGTTCTTC.

V usage is TRBV10-3 and J usage is TRBJ2-7; 7 bases match TRBD2. The CDR3 is 16 amino acids. The germline V gene encodes CDR1 ENHRY and CDR2 SYGVKD. Trimming at V came to 3 bases and at J to 5 bases, leaving 13 bases not matched to a gene. CDR3 sequence reads: CAISDSAGAAGDEQYF. CDR3 sequence (DNA): TGTGCCATCAGTGATAGTGCGGGAGCAGCAGGCGACGAGCAGTACTTC.

The chain has TRBV15 and TRBJ1-1; unclear D gene. CDR3 size: 13 residues. Deletions cut 2 bases from V and 1 base from J, with 5 bases between. Germline V gene sequence: CDR1 LNHNV, CDR2 YYDKDF (reference sequence). The CDR3 DNA is TGTGCCACCAGCAGATATCGGAACACTGAAGCTTTCTTT. This gives the protein CATSRYRNTEAFF.

The chain has TRBV21-1 and TRBJ2-7; TRBD2 is the table's D call, not checked against the DNA. TRBV21-1 counts as a pseudogene. The CDR3 is 14 residues long. The DNA for the CDR3 is TGTGCCAGCAGCTTCCGCGGGGAGCGTCGGGAGCAGTACTTC. Translation: CASSFRGERREQYF.

The V call is TRBV19, the J call TRBJ2-7; 8 bases agree with TRBD2. V was pared by 3 bases and J by 3 bases, with 7 bases of the junction left unmatched. The CDR3 runs to 15 residues. Germline loops: CDR1 LNHDA, CDR2 SQIVND (reference sequence). This CDR3 reads CASSISSLAGYEQYF. For the CDR3, the DNA is TGTGCCAGTAGTATCTCGTCCCTAGCGGGCTACGAGCAGTACTTC. The full variable domain, completed using reference TRBV19 and TRBJ2-7, is DGGITQSPKYLFRKEGQNVTLSCEQNLNHDAMYWYRQDPGQGLRLIYYSQIVNDFQKGDIAEGYSVSREKKESFPLTVTSAQKNPTAFYLCASSISSLAGYEQYFGPGTRLTVT.

The chain employs TRBV7-9 and TRBJ1-1; D may be TRBD1 (5 bases). This CDR3 is built from 15 residues. Germline loops: CDR1 SEHNR, CDR2 FQNEAQ (reference sequence). Trimming removed 4 bases at V and 10 bases at J, with 22 bases between. CDR3 loop: CASSSSIVGAGGAFF. The CDR3 region has the DNA TGTGCCAGCAGCTCGTCCATCGTCGGGGCAGGAGGAGCTTTCTTT.

The V call is TRBV18, the J call TRBJ1-5, with a tentative D call TRBD1 (6 bases). V lost 3 bases to trimming and J lost 0 bases, with 12 bases between them. CDR3 size: 16 residues. CDR1 and CDR2 (germline): KGHSH, LQKENI. The CDR3 sequence: CASSPLGGNSNQPQHF. The CDR3 DNA is TGTGCCAGCTCACCCCTAGGGGGGAATAGCAATCAGCCCCAGCATTTT.

V is TRBV20-1 and J is TRBJ2-1; 8 bases line up with TRBD2. Germline V gene sequence: CDR1 DFQATT, CDR2 SNEGSKA (reference sequence). Trimming cost V 4 bases and J 5 bases; bases outside gene matches: 7. The CDR3 consists of 14 residues. This CDR3 reads CSAIGLAVDNEQFF. The CDR3 coding sequence is TGCAGTGCTATTGGACTAGCAGTAGACAATGAGCAGTTCTTC.

The chain combines TRBV20-1 with TRBJ2-5, with a weak D call TRBD2 (5 bases). The V end lost 0 bases, the J end lost 5 bases, and 16 bases lay between the germline ends. Germline V gives CDR1 DFQATT, CDR2 SNEGSKA (reference sequence). The CDR3 extends over 15 amino acids. The CDR3 here is CSARDGLWRAETQYF. The DNA for the CDR3 is TGCAGTGCTAGAGATGGGCTCTGGCGGGCCGAGACCCAGTACTTC.

This clonotype was picked up a small number of times. This chain uses TRBV6-4 with TRBJ1-6, with TRBD1 as a possible D gene (5 bases). Trimming left V 5 bases short and J 6 bases short, with 8 bases between. This CDR3 contains 13 residues. CDR1 is MRHNA and CDR2 is SNTAGT in the germline V gene. DNA for the CDR3: TGTGCCAGCAGTTCGACAGTTAATTCACCCCTCCACTTT. Translated: CASSSTVNSPLHF.

This clonotype was seen more than once but under ten times. V gene TRBV20-1 combines with J gene TRBJ2-3; 8 bases agree with TRBD2. V lost 5 bases, J lost 6 bases, and 13 bases stayed unmatched. This CDR3 has 15 residues. The V gene's germline CDR1 is DFQATT and CDR2 SNEGSKA (reference sequence). CDR3 DNA sequence: TGCAGTGCTCCTAAAGCGGGGGAAGCCAGGGATACGCAGTATTTT. Residues: CSAPKAGEARDTQYF.

This sequence joins TRBV10-1 and TRBJ1-4; 9 bases line up with TRBD1. The CDR3 covers 16 residues. Looked up from germline, CDR1 is WNHNN and CDR2 is SYGVQD (reference sequence). The trim removed 2 bases at V and 6 bases at J, leaving 7 bases unmatched. The CDR3 coding sequence is TGCGCCAGCAGTGAGCCGGACAGGGGAGGGGATGAAAAACTGTTTTTT. This sequence encodes CASSEPDRGGDEKLFF.

This clonotype was found a few times. This sequence joins TRBV28 and TRBJ2-7; D remains ambiguous. Germline CDR1 is MDHEN and CDR2 is SYDVKM. This CDR3 contains 11 residues. Trimming left V 8 bases short and J 9 bases short, with 14 bases between. CDR3 residues: CASGSVSGQYF. The CDR3 region has the DNA TGTGCCAGCGGCTCCGTGAGTGGGCAGTACTTC.

This chain joins TRBV7-2 and TRBJ2-1; no clear D gene. This CDR3 is 15 amino acids long. Germline V lookup: CDR1 SGHTA, CDR2 FQGNSA. The V end was cut by 1 base, the J end by 6 bases, with 13 bases between. The CDR3 DNA reads TGTGCCAGCAGCTTAGACTTTGAGGCTGTCAATGAGCAGTTCTTC. It yields the protein CASSLDFEAVNEQFF. Combining the CDR3 with reference TRBV7-2 and TRBJ2-1 gives the whole variable domain GAGVSQSPSNKVTEKGKDVELRCDPISGHTALYWYRQSLGQGLEFLIYFQGNSAPDKSGLPSDRFSAERTGGSVSTLTIQRTQQEDSAVYLCASSLDFEAVNEQFFGPGTRLTVL.

The chain carries TRBV5-1 and TRBJ2-3; D is unresolved. Trimming took 0 bases from V and 1 from J, leaving 6 bases between them. Germline assignment: CDR1 SGHRS and CDR2 YFSETQ. CDR3 size: 14 residues. The CDR3 sequence: CASSLDGGTDTQYF. DNA of the CDR3: TGCGCCAGCAGCTTGGATGGCGGCACAGATACGCAGTATTTT.

There are a few counts of this clonotype. The J gene is TRBJ2-3, the V gene TRBV7-2, with D perhaps matching TRBD2 (6 bases). The CDR3 has 16 residues. The V and J ends lost 0 bases and 2 bases respectively, with 12 bases between them. Germline CDR1 is SGHTA and CDR2 is FQGNSA. The CDR3 sequence: CASSLAGGGDTDTQYF. For the CDR3, the DNA is TGTGCCAGCAGCTTAGCGGGCGGAGGGGACACAGATACGCAGTATTTT.

The chain has TRBV28 and TRBJ2-5; 9 nucleotides align to TRBD2. The CDR3 runs 18 residues. V dropped 7 bases and J dropped 5; count of bases not matched to a gene: 20. The germline V gene has CDR1 MDHEN and CDR2 SYDVKM. For the CDR3, the DNA is TGTGCCAGCACGATAGCGGGAGTAGGTAACGGGGTAAGGGAGACCCAGTACTTC. Amino acid sequence: CASTIAGVGNGVRETQYF.

This clonotype appeared once. This rearrangement joins TRBV7-9 to TRBJ2-3; no definite D call. The CDR3 contains 16 residues. The V gene's germline CDR1 is SEHNR and CDR2 FQNEAQ (reference sequence). V dropped 5 bases and J dropped 3 bases, with 18 bases sitting between them. The CDR3 DNA is TGTGCCAGCAGCACCCAAGCCGGGTTTTGGACAGATACGCAGTATTTT. It translates to CASSTQAGFWTDTQYF.

V gene TRBV6-1 combines with J gene TRBJ2-7, with D unresolved. This CDR3 is 13 amino acids long. Trimming removed 7 bases from V and 0 bases from J, with 10 bases in between. Germline V CDR1 and CDR2: MNHNS, SASEGT. CDR3 region: CASKDTDSYEQYF. DNA for the CDR3: TGTGCCAGCAAAGACACCGACTCCTACGAGCAGTACTTC.

The chain has TRBV20-1 and TRBJ1-1; D uncertain. The germline V gene has CDR1 DFQATT and CDR2 SNEGSKA (reference sequence). The CDR3 length is 12 residues. Trimming stripped 5 bases from V and 6 bases from J, with 13 bases between. The CDR3, as DNA: TGCAGTGCTCCGGTTCGAAAGTCTGAAGCTTTCTTT. Translation: CSAPVRKSEAFF.

V usage is TRBV20-1 and J usage is TRBJ2-7, with D perhaps matching TRBD1 or TRBD2 (5 bases each). Trimming cost V 2 bases and J 3 bases, with 17 bases left between them. There are 15 residues in the CDR3. Germline CDR1 is DFQATT and CDR2 is SNEGSKA (reference sequence). The CDR3 reads CSARPLGTSVYEQYF. In nucleotides, the CDR3 is TGCAGTGCTAGACCACTGGGGACCTCGGTCTACGAGCAGTACTTC.

The chain uses TRBV6-5 and TRBJ1-5; D remains unclear. CDR3 length equals 17 residues. V lost 0 bases and J lost 0, with 12 bases in between. Germline assignment: CDR1 MNHEY and CDR2 SVGAGI. As DNA, the CDR3 is TGTGCCAGCAGTTACTCAGCCGGGATAAATAGCAATCAGCCCCAGCATTTT. It translates to CASSYSAGINSNQPQHF.

This clonotype was seen once. CDR3: CASSPRLGEQYF. The CDR3 coding sequence is TGTGCCAGCAGCCCTCGTCTGGGCGAGCAGTACTTC. The chain carries TRBV27 and TRBJ2-7, with no clear D. This CDR3 is 12 amino acids long. Germline CDR1 reads MNHEY; CDR2 reads SMNVEV (reference sequence). Trimming left V 6 bases short and J 6 bases short, with 12 bases between.

CDR3 sequence reads: CSAQPAGYEQYF. The CDR3 DNA is TGCAGTGCTCAACCTGCAGGGTACGAGCAGTACTTC. The chain combines TRBV20-1 with TRBJ2-7, with a possible D match to TRBD1 (5 bases). The CDR3 runs 12 residues. V was cut by 5 bases and J by 4 bases, with 12 bases left in between. Germline values: CDR1 DFQATT, CDR2 SNEGSKA (reference sequence).

This clonotype was found a few times. This chain connects TRBV7-9 to TRBJ2-7; 7 bases map to TRBD2. V was clipped by 7 bases and J by 5 bases; unmatched bases: 8. The CDR3 length is 13 residues. Germline CDR1 and CDR2: SEHNR and FQNEAQ (reference sequence). The CDR3 nucleotides are TGTGCCAGCACCACTAGTGGGAGGGACGAGCAGTACTTC. It encodes CASTTSGRDEQYF.